Shown below are 18 T cell receptor beta chains from a single sample sequenced in a study of blood T cell repertoires in COVID-19. Profiled with immunoSEQ multiplex PCR; TCRdb holds only in-frame clones, not every one. The sample holds approximately 140,000 clones, almost 90% seen once. Material for sequencing was peripheral blood. The source is a woman aged 55 to 70 with acute or convalescent COVID-19.

CDR3 sequence: CASTDGRGGNEQFF. The CDR3 DNA is TGTGCCAGCACCGATGGGCGGGGCGGGAATGAGCAGTTCTTC. The rearrangement joins TRBV9 to TRBJ2-1; tentatively, D is TRBD2 (6 bases). Germline CDR1 and CDR2: SGDLS and YYNGEE. V was trimmed by 6 bases and J by 7 bases, leaving 17 bases between them. The CDR3 consists of 14 residues. Full variable domain (rest looked up from reference TRBV9 and TRBJ2-1): DSGVTQTPKHLITATGQRVTLRCSPRSGDLSVYWYQQSLDQGLQFLIQYYNGEERAKGNILERFSAQQFPDLHSELNLSSLELGDSALYFCASTDGRGGNEQFFGPGTRLTVL.

The chain couples TRBV29-1 to TRBJ1-1; D perhaps matches TRBD1 (6 bases). CDR1 and CDR2 (germline): SQVTM, ANQGSEA. The CDR3 sequence is 15 residues long. Deletions cut 5 bases from V and 1 base from J, with 17 bases between. The CDR3 sequence is CSVTGHRGPNTEAFF. The CDR3 DNA reads TGCAGCGTTACGGGACACCGGGGCCCGAACACTGAAGCTTTCTTT. The full variable domain, its missing parts supplied by reference TRBV29-1 and TRBJ1-1, is SAVISQKPSRDICQRGTSLTIQCQVDSQVTMMFWYRQQPGQSLTLIATANQGSEATYESGFVIDKFPISRPNLTFSTLTVSNMSPEDSSIYLCSVTGHRGPNTEAFFGQGTRLTVV.

The chain uses TRBV14 and TRBJ1-1; D is possibly TRBD1 (6 bases). The CDR3 loop spans 15 amino acids. V lost 6 bases to trimming and J lost 1 base, with 15 bases between them. CDR1 SGHDN and CDR2 FVKESK come from the germline V gene. The CDR3: CASSTYQGQNTEAFF. The CDR3 DNA follows: TGTGCCAGCAGTACGTACCAGGGGCAGAACACTGAAGCTTTCTTT.

The V call is TRBV7-2, the J call TRBJ2-3; possibly TRBD2 for D (5 bases). Germline CDR1 reads SGHTA; CDR2 reads FQGNSA. This CDR3 has 14 amino acids. Trimming cost V 5 bases and J 1 base, with 10 bases left between them. CDR3 region: CASSTQAGTDTQYF. The CDR3 DNA is TGTGCCAGCAGCACTCAAGCGGGCACAGATACGCAGTATTTT.

This chain joins TRBV2 and TRBJ1-2; TRBD1 might be the D (5 bases). The CDR3 length is 14 residues. Between the trimmed V and J ends, which lost 7 bases and 5 bases, there was a span of 17 bases. Per the germline V gene, CDR1 is SNHLY and CDR2 is FYNNEI. CDR3 protein: CASIAGMGPYGYTF. The CDR3 DNA reads TGTGCCAGCATCGCAGGGATGGGGCCTTATGGCTACACCTTC.

Notes on this clone: Germline is not matched at one junction end, which may reflect a read error. CDR3 in amino acids: CASSYPRDKGYNSPLHF. The CDR3 region has the DNA TGTGCTAGCAGCTACCCCCGGGACAAGGGCTATAATTCACCCCTCCACTTT. The gene calls are TRBV7-7 and TRBJ1-6; D possibly corresponds to TRBD1 (6 bases). Germline V gene data show CDR1 as SSHAT and CDR2 as FNYEAQ (reference sequence). The CDR3 contains 17 residues.

This clone was counted a single time. The rearrangement uses TRBV7-8 and TRBJ1-2, with 9 bases matching TRBD1. Unmatched junction bases numbered 5, after V lost 5 bases and J lost 4 bases. Germline assignment: CDR1 SGHVS and CDR2 FQNEAQ. The CDR3 is 14 residues long. The CDR3 region has the DNA TGTGCCAGCAGCCGTGAGGACAGGGGCTATGGCTACACCTTC. Encoded protein: CASSREDRGYGYTF.

Worth noting for this clone: Mismatch with germline at one junction end may stem from a read error. This chain connects TRBV5-1 to TRBJ1-6; the D is unclear. Germline CDR1 and CDR2: SGHRS and YFSETQ. CDR3 size: 16 residues. The CDR3 reads CASSLQYRGDNSPLHF. The DNA of the CDR3 is TGCGCCAGCAGCTTACAATACCGGGGTGATAACTCACCCCTCCACTTT.

This clone has a single count. The chain employs TRBV19 and TRBJ1-5; 9 bases line up with TRBD1. V shed 1 base, J shed 3 bases, and the junction held 10 bases outside the gene matches. This CDR3 is 18 amino acids long. Germline loops: CDR1 LNHDA, CDR2 SQIVND (reference sequence). Here the CDR3 DNA reads TGTGCCAGTAGTATAGGCTCCCCCGGGACAGGGTCCAATCAGCCCCAGCATTTT. It specifies CASSIGSPGTGSNQPQHF.

V is TRBV28 and J is TRBJ1-1; TRBD1 matches 8 bases. The V segment lost 5 bases and the J segment 5 bases; nucleotides outside the gene matches: 7. The CDR3 has 14 amino acids. CDR1 MDHEN and CDR2 SYDVKM come from the germline V gene. CDR3 region: CASSQGAPGTEAFF. DNA for the CDR3: TGTGCCAGCAGTCAGGGGGCGCCGGGTACTGAAGCTTTCTTT.

The gene calls are TRBV18 and TRBJ1-6, with 8 bases aligning to TRBD1. Germline lookup yields CDR1 KGHSH and CDR2 LQKENI. This CDR3 spans 15 amino acids. V lost 5 bases to trimming and J lost 10 bases; unmatched junction nucleotides: 10. This CDR3 is CASSTLLDRESPLHF. CDR3 nucleotide sequence: TGTGCCAGCTCAACGCTCCTGGACAGGGAGTCACCCCTCCACTTT.

V gene TRBV7-9 combines with J gene TRBJ2-1, with D perhaps matching TRBD2 (6 bases). The CDR3 loop spans 13 amino acids. The V gene lost 3 bases and the J gene lost 8 bases, with 11 bases spanning the gap. The germline V gene has CDR1 SEHNR and CDR2 FQNEAQ (reference sequence). Here the CDR3 DNA reads TGTGCCAGCAGCTTGGGCGGGGACTATGAGCAGTTCTTC. Its translation is CASSLGGDYEQFF. Combining the CDR3 with reference TRBV7-9 and TRBJ2-1 gives the whole variable domain DTGVSQNPRHKITKRGQNVTFRCDPISEHNRLYWYRQTLGQGPEFLTYFQNEAQLEKSRLLSDRFSAERPKGSFSTLEIQRTEQGDSAMYLCASSLGGDYEQFFGPGTRLTVL.

This clone was seen a few times. V usage is TRBV24-1 and J usage is TRBJ1-1; D is perhaps TRBD1 (6 bases). CDR1 and CDR2 from the germline V gene are KGHDR and SFDVKD. CDR3 length equals 17 residues. V shed 2 bases and J shed 6 bases, with 21 bases lying between them. Here the CDR3 reads CATSDSPGRGAGSEAFF. The CDR3, as DNA: TGTGCCACCAGTGATTCACCGGGGCGGGGGGCAGGATCTGAAGCTTTCTTT.

The J gene is TRBJ1-5, the V gene TRBV3-1 (or the pseudogene TRBV3-2), with a tentative D call TRBD1 (6 bases). The V end was cut by 2 bases, the J end by 0 bases, with 8 bases between. Germline CDR1 and CDR2: LGHDT and YNNKEL (reference sequence). This CDR3 comprises 15 residues. The CDR3 coding sequence is TGTGCCAGCAGCCAACAGGGGTATAGCAATCAGCCCCAGCATTTT. Translation: CASSQQGYSNQPQHF.

This clone came up once. This chain joins TRBV27 and TRBJ1-5; the match to TRBD1 covers 8 bases. The CDR3 length is 14 residues. Germline V CDR1 and CDR2: MNHEY, SMNVEV (reference sequence). Trimming cost V 3 bases and J 6 bases; bases outside gene matches: 4. In nucleotides, the CDR3 is TGTGCCAGCAGTTTCGACGGACAGGGTCAGCCCCAGCATTTT. Its protein product is CASSFDGQGQPQHF.

This sequence joins TRBV7-2 and TRBJ2-5; the match to TRBD1 covers 8 bases. Germline CDR1 is SGHTA and CDR2 is FQGNSA. V lost 5 bases to trimming and J lost 4 bases; unmatched junction nucleotides: 6. The CDR3 is 14 amino acids. CDR3 residues: CASSLDRGRETQYF. CDR3 sequence (DNA): TGTGCCAGCAGCCTCGACAGGGGACGAGAGACCCAGTACTTC.

This rearrangement joins TRBV7-2 to TRBJ2-5; weak D call: TRBD2 (5 bases). Trimming cost V 4 bases and J 4 bases, with 10 bases left between them. Germline CDR1 is SGHTA and CDR2 is FQGNSA. CDR3 length: 13 residues. DNA of the CDR3: TGTGCCAGCAGCTCACTAGGTCGAGAGACCCAGTACTTC. Protein sequence: CASSSLGRETQYF.

The CDR3 loop is CASSLGGDYGYTF. The CDR3 region has the DNA TGTGCCAGCAGTTTGGGAGGGGACTATGGCTACACCTTC. The chain employs TRBV12-3 or TRBV12-4 and TRBJ1-2; possible D gene TRBD1, 5 bases. Trimming removed 3 bases at V and 3 bases at J, with 8 bases between. The CDR3 loop spans 13 amino acids.